What follows are 15 T cell receptor beta chains derived from one specimen sequenced in a study of neurological immune-mediated disorders. As for time point: longitudinal time-point 1 (baseline). TCRdb recomputed calls from the 5' RACE reads with MiXCR, one row per CDR3 protein. Among roughly 36,000 distinct CDR3 sequences listed, under 4% were seen once. Sequencing was performed on PBMCs. These receptor sequences come from a woman in her sixties or seventies with multiple sclerosis.

The table lists this clonotype with many counts. J is TRBJ2-1 and V is TRBV29-1; no firm D call. CDR1 is SQVTM, CDR2 ANQGSEA, per germline. The V end lost 6 bases, the J end lost 6 bases, and 12 bases lay between the germline ends. This CDR3 contains 12 residues. The CDR3: CSVVSPGNEQFF. The CDR3 DNA sequence: TGCAGCGTGGTATCTCCGGGCAATGAGCAGTTCTTC.

This clonotype was detected many times. The genes are TRBV5-6 and TRBJ1-2; 12 bases agree with TRBD1. The CDR3 spans 16 residues. Losses at the gene ends were 4 bases for V and 5 bases for J; bases not matched to a gene: 9. Germline CDR1 and CDR2: SGHDT and YYEEEE. CDR3 amino acids: CASSRRDRGRGYGYTF. The DNA of the CDR3 is TGTGCCAGCAGCAGAAGGGACAGGGGGCGAGGTTATGGCTACACCTTC. The complete variable domain, with remaining parts taken from reference TRBV5-6 and TRBJ1-2, reads DAGVTQSPTHLIKTRGQQVTLRCSPKSGHDTVSWYQQALGQGPQFIFQYYEEEERQRGNFPDRFSGHQFPNYSSELNVNALLLGDSALYLCASSRRDRGRGYGYTFGSGTRLTVV.

This clonotype was counted at least ten times. The CDR3 here is CAISDSSGGEKTQYF. The DNA for the CDR3 is TGTGCCATCAGTGATTCTAGCGGGGGGGAAAAGACCCAGTACTTC. V is TRBV10-3 and J is TRBJ2-5; the match to TRBD2 covers 12 bases. Germline trimming cut 3 bases from V and 6 bases from J; bases unmatched to any gene: 5. CDR3 length: 15 amino acids. In germline, CDR1 is ENHRY, CDR2 SYGVKD.

This clonotype was observed at least ten times. V is TRBV24-1 and J is TRBJ2-2; weak D call: TRBD1 (6 bases). This CDR3 is 17 amino acids long. Germline V lookup: CDR1 KGHDR, CDR2 SFDVKD. Trimming pared 2 bases from V and 0 bases from J, leaving 12 bases between. CDR3 amino acids: CATSDSTGTTNTGELFF. DNA for the CDR3: TGTGCCACCAGTGATTCGACAGGAACCACGAACACCGGGGAGCTGTTTTTT.

This clonotype was observed at least ten times. The CDR3 nucleotides are TGTGCCAGCAGCCAAGAGCCAGGGGGCTCCGACTTCACAGATACGCAGTATTTT. Translated, it gives CASSQEPGGSDFTDTQYF. The rearrangement joins TRBV3-1 to TRBJ2-3, with 8 bases lining up with TRBD1. This CDR3 has 18 amino acids. V was pared by 0 bases and J by 2 bases, with 10 bases of the junction left unmatched. CDR1 and CDR2 (germline): LGHDT, YNNKEL (reference sequence).

This clonotype appeared many times. This chain uses TRBV6-5 with TRBJ2-7, with TRBD1 matching 9 bases. In germline, CDR1 is MNHEY, CDR2 SVGAGI. With V trimmed by 7 bases and J by 2 bases, 6 bases remained unmatched. The CDR3 is 14 residues long. CDR3 sequence (DNA): TGTGCCAGCACCGCGACAGGGGGTCCCTACGAGCAGTACTTC. It translates to CASTATGGPYEQYF.

This clonotype was seen at least ten times. The J gene is TRBJ2-3, the V gene TRBV7-8, with D possibly TRBD2 on 5 matching bases. V lost 1 base and J lost 5, with 10 bases in between. CDR1 is SGHVS and CDR2 is FQNEAQ in the germline V gene. The CDR3 consists of 14 residues. CDR3 sequence (DNA): TGTGCCAGCAGCTTAGTCGGGGAGAGAGATACGCAGTATTTT. Its translation is CASSLVGERDTQYF.

This clonotype was counted many times. The V gene is TRBV20-1, the J gene TRBJ2-7, with 7 bases fitting TRBD2. Trimming took 2 bases from V and 2 from J; bases not matched to a gene: 9. Germline V lookup: CDR1 DFQATT, CDR2 SNEGSKA (reference sequence). This CDR3 comprises 15 residues. The CDR3 spells CSARPQGGPTYEQYF. CDR3 bases: TGCAGTGCTAGACCCCAGGGAGGGCCAACCTACGAGCAGTACTTC.

This clonotype was seen repeatedly, ten times or more. This chain links TRBV5-1 with TRBJ2-5, with D hard to call. Germline V gene lookup returns CDR1 SGHRS and CDR2 YFSETQ. The CDR3 contains 13 residues. V lost 4 bases and J 2 bases, leaving 9 bases between the germline ends. Here the CDR3 reads CASSPDVQETQYF. CDR3 DNA: TGCGCCAGCAGCCCGGACGTACAAGAGACCCAGTACTTC.

This clonotype was picked up many times. The chain links TRBV20-1 to TRBJ1-2; 9 bases are a match to TRBD1. CDR1 DFQATT and CDR2 SNEGSKA come from the germline V gene (reference sequence). This CDR3 is 13 amino acids long. Losses at the gene ends were 5 bases for V and 8 bases for J; bases not matched to a gene: 9. CDR3 residues: CSALPGQGNGYTF. CDR3 nucleotide sequence: TGCAGTGCTCTGCCGGGACAGGGTAACGGCTACACCTTC.

This chain links TRBV20-1 with TRBJ2-7; 16 bases are shared with TRBD2. The V segment lost 6 bases and the J segment 1 base; nucleotides outside the gene matches: 3. The germline V gene has CDR1 DFQATT and CDR2 SNEGSKA (reference sequence). The CDR3 has 15 amino acids. CDR3 sequence reads: CSAGTSGGASYEQYF. CDR3 nucleotide sequence: TGCAGTGCCGGGACTAGCGGGGGGGCTTCCTACGAGCAGTACTTC.

This clonotype was seen repeatedly, ten times or more. The genes are TRBV7-6 and TRBJ2-1, with 11 bases that match TRBD2. The J segment lost 9 bases and the V segment lost 1 base, leaving 5 bases of the junction unmatched. CDR3 length: 15 amino acids. The germline CDR1 and CDR2 sequences are SGHVS and FNYEAQ. The CDR3 nucleotides are TGTGCCAGCAGCTTAGTAGCGGGGGGGCCAGGTGAGCAGTTCTTC. Protein: CASSLVAGGPGEQFF.

Ten or more counts support this clonotype. V and J are TRBV30 and TRBJ2-5; TRBD1 is a possible D gene (6 bases). The CDR3 extends over 12 amino acids. Germline V gene lookup returns CDR1 GTSNPN and CDR2 SVGIG (reference sequence). V was pared by 0 bases and J by 5 bases, with 7 bases between. In nucleotides, the CDR3 is TGTGCCTGGAGTGTACAGGGTGAGACCCAGTACTTC. Translated: CAWSVQGETQYF.

This clonotype has ten or more counts. The chain combines TRBV20-1 with TRBJ1-6; a possible D gene is TRBD1 (5 bases). Trimming cost V 6 bases and J 0 bases, with 9 bases left between them. The CDR3 contains 14 residues. CDR1 and CDR2 from the germline V gene are DFQATT and SNEGSKA (reference sequence). CDR3 sequence: CSAAGRSYNSPLHF. In DNA, the CDR3 is TGCAGTGCCGCGGGGCGCTCCTATAATTCACCCCTCCACTTT.

This clonotype has ten or more counts. This chain joins TRBV20-1 and TRBJ2-5, with TRBD2 matching 9 bases. The CDR3 loop spans 15 amino acids. J gave up 6 bases and V 3 bases, and 11 bases lay outside the gene matches. Per the germline V gene, CDR1 is DFQATT and CDR2 is SNEGSKA (reference sequence). The CDR3 sequence: CSARNPSGEGKTQYF. The CDR3 DNA reads as TGCAGTGCTAGGAACCCTAGCGGGGAAGGAAAGACCCAGTACTTC.